The next 10 T cell receptor beta chains were all read from a single sample in a study of identical twins listed by TCRdb under 2016. Library method: 5' RACE. The listed sequencing device is Illumina HiSeq 2000. TCRdb reran the public reads through fastp at Q25 and MiXCR, keeping productive beta chains. Every entry covers one CDR3 protein and lists the most common genes and DNA from its rows. Recorded for this sample are approximately 620,000 distinct CDR3 sequences; 8.5% to 9.5% of them occurred a single time. Jointly, the top ten make up 0.98% of the sample. These data also featured in a second study, about yellow fever vaccine responses in identical twins.

Specimen: PBMCs. These receptors originate from a woman younger than 30 in good health.

This clonotype showed up just a few times. The chain links TRBV6-1 to TRBJ2-3; D not certain. The CDR3 spans 16 residues. V was pared by 5 bases and J by 2 bases, with 17 bases between. CDR1 is MNHNS and CDR2 is SASEGT in the germline V gene. The CDR3: CASSYGTGQYTDTQYF. DNA of the CDR3: TGTGCCAGCAGTTATGGAACGGGCCAATACACAGATACGCAGTATTTT.

This clonotype was seen a handful of times. This chain joins TRBV5-1 and TRBJ2-7; the match to TRBD1 covers 9 bases. The CDR3 is made up of 15 amino acids. J gave up 5 bases and V 0 bases, and 6 bases lay outside the gene matches. Per the germline V gene, CDR1 is SGHRS and CDR2 is YFSETQ. CDR3 residues: CASSLDGTGINEQYF. The CDR3 DNA reads TGCGCCAGCAGCTTGGATGGGACAGGGATCAACGAGCAGTACTTC.

This clonotype appeared a few times. The chain recombines TRBV4-1 with TRBJ2-7, with 7 bases fitting TRBD1. This CDR3 region has 13 residues. Germline trimming cut 3 bases from V and 7 bases from J; bases unmatched to any gene: 6. Germline V gives CDR1 MGHRA, CDR2 YSYEKL. CDR3 coding DNA: TGCGCCAGCAGCCAGGCCCCAGGGGGAGAGCAGTACTTC. Its translation is CASSQAPGGEQYF.

This clonotype was seen a handful of times. The chain joins TRBV18 to TRBJ1-2; D might be TRBD1 (6 bases). The CDR3 loop spans 13 amino acids. The V gene lost 4 bases and the J gene lost 4 bases, with 10 bases spanning the gap. Looked up from germline, CDR1 is KGHSH and CDR2 is LQKENI. CDR3 nucleotides: TGTGCCAGCTCACGACAGGATTCCTATGGCTACACCTTC. It yields the protein CASSRQDSYGYTF.

CDR3: CSARSFVERGARGTWELFF. The CDR3 coding sequence is TGCAGTGCTAGATCCTTTGTTGAGCGGGGGGCCCGAGGGACCTGGGAGCTGTTTTTT. V gene TRBV20-1 combines with J gene TRBJ2-2; 9 positions agree with TRBD2. This CDR3 is built from 19 residues. After removal of 2 bases from V and 9 bases from J, the junction contained 22 bases not matched to a gene. Germline CDR1 reads DFQATT; CDR2 reads SNEGSKA (reference sequence).

This clonotype was found a few times. The chain has TRBV7-2 and TRBJ1-1; perhaps TRBD1 as D (6 bases). Germline values: CDR1 SGHTA, CDR2 FQGNSA. This CDR3 has 13 amino acids. Deletions cut 6 bases from V and 1 base from J, with 9 bases between. CDR3 coding DNA: TGTGCCAGCAGTGGACAGCCGAACACTGAAGCTTTCTTT. Amino acid sequence: CASSGQPNTEAFF. The entire variable domain, with the rest obtained from reference TRBV7-2 and TRBJ1-1, is as follows: GAGVSQSPSNKVTEKGKDVELRCDPISGHTALYWYRQSLGQGLEFLIYFQGNSAPDKSGLPSDRFSAERTGGSVSTLTIQRTQQEDSAVYLCASSGQPNTEAFFGQGTRLTVV.

The chain uses TRBV5-1 and TRBJ2-5, with 10 positions matching TRBD1. The junction had 7 bases not matched to a gene; V was cut back by 6 bases and J by 5 bases. CDR1 is SGHRS, CDR2 YFSETQ, per germline. This CDR3 has 14 amino acids. CDR3 residues: CASTLTGGAETQYF. The CDR3 nucleotides read TGCGCCAGCACTCTGACAGGGGGCGCGGAGACCCAGTACTTC.

The sample holds many counts of this clonotype. The chain combines TRBV10-3 with TRBJ2-3; the D is unclear. Germline V gene data show CDR1 as ENHRY and CDR2 as SYGVKD. The germline V and J ends were trimmed by 0 bases and 2 bases, with 3 bases remaining between them. This CDR3 contains 13 residues. The CDR3 protein is CAISESLTDTQYF. The CDR3 DNA sequence: TGTGCCATCAGTGAGTCACTCACAGATACGCAGTATTTT.

This clonotype was counted only a few times. This sequence joins TRBV3-1 and TRBJ1-2, with a possible D match to TRBD1 (5 bases). Between the trimmed V and J ends, which lost 0 bases and 1 base, there was a span of 15 bases. The CDR3 totals 17 residues. Germline values: CDR1 LGHDT, CDR2 YNNKEL (reference sequence). CDR3 DNA sequence: TGTGCCAGCAGCCAAGAAAGACCGGGGGTCCTTAACTATGGCTACACCTTC. It is translated as CASSQERPGVLNYGYTF.

This clonotype was picked up many times. The genes are TRBV3-1 and TRBJ2-7, with D perhaps matching TRBD2 (6 bases). The CDR3 loop spans 17 amino acids. CDR1 is LGHDT, CDR2 YNNKEL, per germline (reference sequence). V was shortened by 1 base and J by 8 bases, with 24 bases between the two germline ends. The CDR3 is CASSQGVPSEGFTQQYF. CDR3 nucleotides: TGTGCCAGCAGCCAAGGAGTCCCTAGCGAGGGTTTTACTCAGCAGTACTTC.